This TCR beta chain was recorded in a study of spatial heterogeneity in lung cancer. Indicated time point: sample taken at primary tumor resection. The input material, whole RNA from tumor, nontumor lung or frozen PBMC, was sequenced unsorted. Germline V gives CDR1 LNHNV, CDR2 YYDKDF (reference sequence). The V and J ends lost 0 bases and 6 bases respectively, with 9 bases between them. This CDR3 region has 13 residues. TCRdb independently ran MiXCR on the 5' RACE reads; one entry per CDR3 protein. The data hold approximately 90,000 distinct CDR3 sequences, with roughly 8.7% observed a single time. The source of this sequence is a male donor with early-stage non-small cell lung cancer. This rearrangement joins TRBV15 to TRBJ2-7; D not resolved. Sequencing used PBMCs, obtained at surgery. This CDR3 is CATSRDGEFEQYF. The CDR3 coding sequence is TGTGCCACCAGCAGAGATGGGGAATTCGAGCAGTACTTC.